In this sample, the clone carrying this T cell receptor beta chain turned up many times. TCRdb called the RACE reads again in MiXCR, with one record for every CDR3 protein. Altogether around 260,000 distinct CDR3 sequences are present, approximately 8.6% being singletons, with the ten largest covering 2% to 2.5%. The data stem from a study of human T cells and chemical hapten exposure. Study-level information: Patients, largely female, had alopecia areata, totalis or universalis.

The CDR3 runs to 15 residues. Between the trimmed V and J ends, which lost 0 bases and 5 bases, there was a span of 13 bases. From germline, CDR1 is MNHEY and CDR2 SMNVEV (reference sequence). Indicated time point: pre-sensitization, week 0. Noted treatment: therapeutic diphenylcyclopropenone sensitization with weekly scalp DPC. Venepuncture was done earlier than the placement of each patch test. Alopecia patients deemed DPC-suitable, aged 18 to 70, excluding pregnancy. The material was whole blood, obtained in connection with sensitization to the hapten diphenylcyclopropenone (DPC). The V gene is TRBV27, the J gene TRBJ2-5, with D perhaps TRBD1 (7 bases). The receptor was isolated from a woman between 35 and 50 years old with alopecia areata. Some clones in this sample may be carry-over from other donors' samples. The CDR3 spells CASSLSTGAGETQYF. CDR3 coding DNA: TGTGCCAGCAGTTTATCCACAGGGGCGGGGGAGACCCAGTACTTC.